Described below is a single T cell receptor (beta chain) sequence and its context. Its antigen remains unknown. The CDR3 length is 13 residues. V was cut by 7 bases and J by 2 bases, with 12 bases left in between. From germline, CDR1 is MDHEN and CDR2 SYDVKM. This entry is derived from a study of somatic mutations in cytotoxic T cells in rheumatoid arthritis. Background on the study: Patient blood (around 30 ml EDTA) was collected right after diagnosis, preceding any treatment. Overall study findings and caveats: Researchers did not know the antigen targets of the expanded CD8+ clones. Measurement of CD8+ T-cell clonality revealed no significant difference between rheumatoid arthritis patients and age-matched healthy controls. Patients with a largest CD8+ clone exceeding 20% of CD8+ cells numbered about an eighth of the roughly 60.

Method: immunoSEQ multiplex PCR; TCRdb's copy keeps in-frame clones and lacks some. The top ten clones hold under 10% of a sample with about 11,000 clones, approximately 82% of them seen once. V is TRBV28 and J is TRBJ2-7; D may be TRBD2 (6 bases). The specimen was CD8+ T cells sorted from blood. The TCR comes from a woman aged 55-69 years with rheumatoid arthritis. CDR3 in amino acids: CASTPRGAYEQYF. CDR3 nucleotides: TGTGCCAGCACCCCGCGGGGAGCCTACGAGCAGTACTTC. The variable domain in full, completed from reference TRBV28 and TRBJ2-7, reads DVKVTQSSRYLVKRTGEKVFLECVQDMDHENMFWYRQDPGLGLRLIYFSYDVKMKEKGDIPEGYSVSREKKERFSLILESASTNQTSMYLCASTPRGAYEQYFGPGTRLTVT.